The sequence of this TCR beta chain was determined in a study of OX40 agonist ivuxolimab in advanced cancers. The CDR3 has 16 residues. CDR1 is SGHNT, CDR2 YYREEE, per germline (reference sequence). The V gene end was trimmed by 4 bases and the J gene end by 3 bases; junction bases not matched to a gene: 8. TCRdb's table, derived via immunoSEQ multiplex PCR, lists solely in-frame clones and lacks some. The sample includes tens of thousands of clones, roughly three quarters seen only once; the top ten take roughly 5.4%. The genes are TRBV5-4 and TRBJ1-1; TRBD1 agrees at 11 bases. This sample comprised CD4+ or CD8+ T cells sorted from blood, obtained in a trial of the OX40 agonist ivuxolimab. The source is an adult with an advanced solid tumor such as melanoma, head and neck, liver or kidney cancer. The CDR3 sequence: CASSRGQGVGDTEAFF. CDR3 DNA sequence: TGTGCCAGCAGCCGGGGACAGGGGGTCGGGGACACTGAAGCTTTCTTT.